The sample holds one count of the clone carrying this T cell receptor (beta chain). The antigen remains undetermined. This sample includes further DNA sequences coding for the same CDR3. CDR3 length: 14 amino acids. The germline CDR1 and CDR2 sequences are SNHLY and FYNNEI. V was cut by 4 bases and J by 3 bases, with 10 bases left in between. TCRdb's table, derived via immunoSEQ multiplex PCR, lists solely in-frame clones and lacks some. The sample yields under 1,100,000 clones, around 74% seen once. The data are from a study of shared clonotypes between healthy human individuals. Donors, healthy HIV-negative adults, lacked recent acute infections or vaccinations. The donor cohort consisted entirely of Caucasian adults residing in Nashville, Tennessee. General study points: Among non-shared clonotypes, generation probabilities were lower than among those shared by all four donors. Inspection by rarefaction showed sorted-subset sequencing to be incomplete despite large depth.

The sequenced sample consisted of memory CD4+ T cells sorted from blood. The subset denotes: CD45RA-negative fraction. This receptor was obtained from a young man in good health. The chain is built from TRBV2 and TRBJ2-1; a possible D gene is TRBD2 (6 bases). In DNA form, the CDR3 reads TGTGCCAGCAGTGGCGGGGCGGTCTACAATGAGCAGTTCTTC. Amino acids: CASSGGAVYNEQFF.